The next 25 T cell receptor beta chains were all read from a single sample in a study of blood T cell repertoires in COVID-19. Clones were read by immunoSEQ multiplex PCR, and TCRdb kept only the in-frame ones, dropping some. The sample holds roughly 120,000 clones; around 77% are singletons and the top ten take 7.9%. Sequenced input: peripheral blood. The origin of the receptors is a human donor in a cohort sampled during active COVID-19.

V is TRBV5-4 and J is TRBJ2-6, with a possible D match to TRBD1 (5 bases). The CDR3 has 14 amino acids. Germline CDR1 is SGHNT and CDR2 is YYREEE (reference sequence). The germline V and J ends were trimmed by 3 bases and 2 bases, with 6 bases remaining between them. DNA of the CDR3: TGTGCCAGCAGCTCAGGGACTGGGGCCAACGTCCTGACTTTC. Translating gives CASSSGTGANVLTF.

The J gene is TRBJ1-2, the V gene TRBV11-2, with D possibly TRBD1 on 5 matching bases. Trimming removed 3 bases from V and 4 bases from J, with 15 bases in between. The CDR3 totals 15 residues. The germline V gene encodes CDR1 SGHAT and CDR2 FQNNGV. This CDR3 reads CASSLMGQASYGYTF. The CDR3, as DNA: TGTGCCAGCAGCTTGATGGGGCAGGCAAGCTATGGCTACACCTTC.

The chain employs TRBV28 and TRBJ2-7; TRBD2 aligns across 9 bases. The V gene's germline CDR1 is MDHEN and CDR2 SYDVKM. The CDR3 has 14 residues. The V gene end was trimmed by 3 bases and the J gene end by 3 bases; junction bases not matched to a gene: 3. CDR3 sequence: CASSLGSGSYEQYF. The CDR3 DNA sequence: TGTGCCAGCAGTTTGGGTAGCGGGAGCTACGAGCAGTACTTC.

This chain connects TRBV11-2 to TRBJ2-7; 8 bases fit TRBD2. This CDR3 region has 15 residues. The germline V gene encodes CDR1 SGHAT and CDR2 FQNNGV. V lost 5 bases, J lost 3 bases, and 9 bases stayed unmatched. Here the CDR3 reads CASSPPGLGGYEQYF. The CDR3, as DNA: TGTGCCAGCAGCCCCCCGGGACTAGGGGGCTACGAGCAGTACTTC.

The genes are TRBV5-4 and TRBJ2-7; 9 bases are shared with TRBD1. CDR3 length: 15 residues. The V segment lost 3 bases and the J segment 0 bases; nucleotides outside the gene matches: 4. Germline V gene sequence: CDR1 SGHNT, CDR2 YYREEE (reference sequence). The CDR3 loop reads CASSSRTGVSYEQYF. The CDR3 DNA sequence: TGTGCCAGCAGCTCGCGGACAGGGGTCTCCTACGAGCAGTACTTC.

The chain links TRBV10-2 to TRBJ1-1; D perhaps matches TRBD1 (5 bases). The V end was cut by 3 bases, the J end by 8 bases, with 10 bases between. The CDR3 sequence is 12 residues long. Per germline, CDR1 WSHSY and CDR2 SAAADI. CDR3 coding DNA: TGCGCCAGCAGTGAACGGGGGATGGAAGCTTTCTTT. This sequence encodes CASSERGMEAFF.

The chain couples TRBV7-6 to TRBJ2-7, with D tentatively TRBD2 (6 bases). The V end lost 8 bases, the J end lost 2 bases, and 7 bases lay between the germline ends. Germline loops: CDR1 SGHVS, CDR2 FNYEAQ. This CDR3 contains 11 residues. As DNA, the CDR3 is TGTGCCAGCGGGACTGCCTACGAGCAGTACTTC. This gives the protein CASGTAYEQYF.

The J gene is TRBJ1-1, the V gene TRBV27; 10 bases map to TRBD1. The CDR3 totals 13 residues. Trimming at V came to 10 bases and at J to 1 base, leaving 3 bases not matched to a gene. Germline V gene lookup returns CDR1 MNHEY and CDR2 SMNVEV (reference sequence). The CDR3 bases are TGTGCCACCCGGGACAGGGGGAACACTGAAGCTTTCTTT. This gives the protein CATRDRGNTEAFF.

The chain carries TRBV4-1 and TRBJ2-7; D remains unclear. V shed 2 bases and J shed 7 bases, with 15 bases lying between them. The CDR3 is made up of 14 amino acids. Germline V gene lookup returns CDR1 MGHRA and CDR2 YSYEKL. CDR3 region: CASSQLAADLEQYF. The CDR3, as DNA: TGCGCCAGCAGCCAACTGGCTGCGGATTTGGAGCAGTACTTC.

In this sample, this clone turned up once. This chain joins TRBV29-1 and TRBJ1-1; D is ambiguous. Germline V gives CDR1 SQVTM, CDR2 ANQGSEA. The length of the CDR3 is 12 residues. Written as DNA, the CDR3 is TGCGGCACCCGGAGATCGAACACTGAAGCTTTCTTT. Amino acid sequence: CGTRRSNTEAFF.

This chain links TRBV5-4 with TRBJ1-1; 7 nucleotides match TRBD1. The V gene's germline CDR1 is SGHNT and CDR2 YYREEE (reference sequence). The CDR3 loop spans 15 amino acids. With V trimmed by 3 bases and J by 1 base, 6 bases remained unmatched. The CDR3 loop reads CASSSQGIQNTEAFF. The DNA for the CDR3 is TGTGCCAGCAGCTCACAGGGGATCCAGAACACTGAAGCTTTCTTT.

The chain has TRBV28 and TRBJ2-5, with D tentatively TRBD2 (6 bases). Between the trimmed V and J ends, which lost 3 bases and 6 bases, there was a span of 14 bases. Germline CDR1 and CDR2: MDHEN and SYDVKM. This CDR3 comprises 14 residues. The CDR3 bases are TGTGCCAGCAGTTTGGTTGGGGGAGGACAGACCCAGTACTTC. This codes for CASSLVGGGQTQYF.

CDR3 sequence: CSVEPGVPGGYTF. The CDR3 DNA follows: TGCAGCGTTGAACCGGGGGTGCCTGGCGGCTACACCTTC. The V and J genes are TRBV29-1 and TRBJ1-2, with D possibly TRBD1 on 5 matching bases. This CDR3 has 13 amino acids. Germline assignment: CDR1 SQVTM and CDR2 ANQGSEA. Trimming removed 2 bases from V and 8 bases from J, with 15 bases in between.

The CDR3 nucleotides are TGTGCCAGCAGCGACGACAGGGTGGACGGCTACACCTTC. Translation: CASSDDRVDGYTF. The chain has TRBV9 and TRBJ1-2, with 7 nucleotides matching TRBD1. The CDR3 is 13 amino acids. CDR1 and CDR2 (germline): SGDLS, YYNGEE. V was pared by 3 bases and J by 8 bases, with 7 bases of the junction left unmatched.

The CDR3 sequence: CASSPGTDSYNEQFF. CDR3 coding DNA: TGTGCCAGCAGCCCAGGGACAGACTCCTACAATGAGCAGTTCTTC. The chain links TRBV7-6 to TRBJ2-1; the match to TRBD1 covers 7 bases. With V trimmed by 5 bases and J by 0 bases, 4 bases remained unmatched. Germline V gives CDR1 SGHVS, CDR2 FNYEAQ. The CDR3 is 15 amino acids.

This chain uses TRBV7-8 with TRBJ2-7, with 8 bases fitting TRBD1. J was trimmed by 6 bases and V by 1 base; bases with no gene match: 5. The CDR3 consists of 14 residues. Per the germline V gene, CDR1 is SGHVS and CDR2 is FQNEAQ. The CDR3 DNA reads TGTGCCAGCAGCTTAGTACAGGGGGTTTTCGAGCAGTACTTC. This gives the protein CASSLVQGVFEQYF. Looking up the rest from reference TRBV7-8 and TRBJ2-7 gives the full variable domain: GAGVSQSPRYKVAKRGQDVALRCDPISGHVSLFWYQQALGQGPEFLTYFQNEAQLDKSGLPSDRFFAERPEGSVSTLKIQRTQQEDSAVYLCASSLVQGVFEQYFGPGTRLTVT.

The chain uses TRBV5-1 and TRBJ1-4; the D gene is possibly TRBD1 (5 bases). V gave up 0 bases and J gave up 3 bases, with 9 bases separating them. Germline CDR1 is SGHRS and CDR2 is YFSETQ. This CDR3 has 15 residues. CDR3 region: CASSLAGISNEKLFF. The CDR3 region has the DNA TGCGCCAGCAGCTTGGCAGGGATTTCTAATGAAAAACTGTTTTTT. Looking up the rest from reference TRBV5-1 and TRBJ1-4 gives the full variable domain: KAGVTQTPRYLIKTRGQQVTLSCSPISGHRSVSWYQQTPGQGLQFLFEYFSETQRNKGNFPGRFSGRQFSNSRSEMNVSTLELGDSALYLCASSLAGISNEKLFFGSGTQLSVL.

V gene TRBV5-5 combines with J gene TRBJ2-7; 7 nucleotides agree with TRBD1. The ends lost 4 bases at V and 1 base at J; junction bases unmatched: 11. The germline gives CDR1 SGHKS, CDR2 YYEKEE (reference sequence). This CDR3 region has 16 residues. This chain's CDR3 is CASSKQGSVNSYEQYF. The CDR3 DNA follows: TGTGCCAGCAGCAAACAGGGGTCAGTGAATTCCTACGAGCAGTACTTC.

The chain is built from TRBV10-1 and TRBJ2-7; 8 nucleotides match TRBD1. Germline V gene lookup returns CDR1 WNHNN and CDR2 SYGVQD (reference sequence). V was clipped by 5 bases and J by 3 bases; unmatched bases: 6. The CDR3 has 14 residues. In nucleotides, the CDR3 is TGCGCCAGCAGTCCTGGACAGGGAAACTACGAGCAGTACTTC. As protein: CASSPGQGNYEQYF.

On this clone itself: The junction and the germline gene differ at one end; a read error may be behind it. This chain links TRBV7-7 with TRBJ2-5; 8 positions agree with TRBD1. The CDR3 runs 15 residues. Germline V gene data show CDR1 as SSHAT and CDR2 as FNYEAQ (reference sequence). CDR3 sequence (DNA): TGTGCTAGCAGCCTCTGGGACAGGACTCAAGAGACCCAGTACTTC. It is translated as CASSLWDRTQETQYF.

The chain has TRBV9 and TRBJ1-2; 9 nucleotides line up with TRBD1. Trimming cost V 0 bases and J 7 bases; bases outside gene matches: 1. The CDR3 has 13 residues. CDR1 is SGDLS and CDR2 is YYNGEE in the germline V gene. The CDR3 sequence: CASSVGQGGGYTF. CDR3 DNA: TGTGCCAGCAGCGTAGGACAGGGGGGTGGCTACACCTTC.

The genes are TRBV28 and TRBJ2-7, with 10 bases lining up with TRBD2. Trimming at V came to 6 bases and at J to 4 bases, leaving 9 bases not matched to a gene. The CDR3 sequence is 15 residues long. Germline V gene data show CDR1 as MDHEN and CDR2 as SYDVKM. Here the CDR3 DNA reads TGTGCCAGCAGCTCAGAGCGGGAGGGCCAATACGAGCAGTACTTC. It yields the protein CASSSEREGQYEQYF.

This clone appeared once. The gene calls are TRBV11-3 and TRBJ2-7; 10 nucleotides match TRBD1. The germline V gene encodes CDR1 SGHNT and CDR2 YENEEA. V shed 7 bases and J 1 base; nucleotides not matched to a gene: 7. The CDR3 loop spans 15 amino acids. CDR3 sequence (DNA): TGTGCCAGCACCCCGGGGACAGGGGAATCCTACGAGCAGTACTTC. Translation gives CASTPGTGESYEQYF. The entire variable domain, with the rest obtained from reference TRBV11-3 and TRBJ2-7, is as follows: EAGVVQSPRYKIIEKKQPVAFWCNPISGHNTLYWYLQNLGQGPELLIRYENEEAVDDSQLPKDRFSAERLKGVDSTLKIQPAELGDSAVYLCASTPGTGESYEQYFGPGTRLTVT.

The chain employs TRBV7-9 and TRBJ1-4; unclear D gene. The V gene's germline CDR1 is SEHNR and CDR2 FQNEAQ (reference sequence). The CDR3 is 13 residues long. V gave up 8 bases and J gave up 3 bases, with 10 bases separating them. The CDR3 region is CASRRLANEKLFF. CDR3 sequence (DNA): TGTGCCAGCCGCAGGCTGGCTAATGAAAAACTGTTTTTT.

J is TRBJ2-4 and V is TRBV6-6; possibly TRBD2 for D (5 bases). CDR3 size: 13 residues. V was trimmed by 0 bases and J by 7 bases, leaving 7 bases between them. The germline V gene encodes CDR1 MNHNY and CDR2 SVGAGI (reference sequence). The CDR3 is CASSYSPGNIQYF. The CDR3 coding sequence is TGTGCCAGCAGTTACTCCCCGGGGAACATTCAGTACTTC.